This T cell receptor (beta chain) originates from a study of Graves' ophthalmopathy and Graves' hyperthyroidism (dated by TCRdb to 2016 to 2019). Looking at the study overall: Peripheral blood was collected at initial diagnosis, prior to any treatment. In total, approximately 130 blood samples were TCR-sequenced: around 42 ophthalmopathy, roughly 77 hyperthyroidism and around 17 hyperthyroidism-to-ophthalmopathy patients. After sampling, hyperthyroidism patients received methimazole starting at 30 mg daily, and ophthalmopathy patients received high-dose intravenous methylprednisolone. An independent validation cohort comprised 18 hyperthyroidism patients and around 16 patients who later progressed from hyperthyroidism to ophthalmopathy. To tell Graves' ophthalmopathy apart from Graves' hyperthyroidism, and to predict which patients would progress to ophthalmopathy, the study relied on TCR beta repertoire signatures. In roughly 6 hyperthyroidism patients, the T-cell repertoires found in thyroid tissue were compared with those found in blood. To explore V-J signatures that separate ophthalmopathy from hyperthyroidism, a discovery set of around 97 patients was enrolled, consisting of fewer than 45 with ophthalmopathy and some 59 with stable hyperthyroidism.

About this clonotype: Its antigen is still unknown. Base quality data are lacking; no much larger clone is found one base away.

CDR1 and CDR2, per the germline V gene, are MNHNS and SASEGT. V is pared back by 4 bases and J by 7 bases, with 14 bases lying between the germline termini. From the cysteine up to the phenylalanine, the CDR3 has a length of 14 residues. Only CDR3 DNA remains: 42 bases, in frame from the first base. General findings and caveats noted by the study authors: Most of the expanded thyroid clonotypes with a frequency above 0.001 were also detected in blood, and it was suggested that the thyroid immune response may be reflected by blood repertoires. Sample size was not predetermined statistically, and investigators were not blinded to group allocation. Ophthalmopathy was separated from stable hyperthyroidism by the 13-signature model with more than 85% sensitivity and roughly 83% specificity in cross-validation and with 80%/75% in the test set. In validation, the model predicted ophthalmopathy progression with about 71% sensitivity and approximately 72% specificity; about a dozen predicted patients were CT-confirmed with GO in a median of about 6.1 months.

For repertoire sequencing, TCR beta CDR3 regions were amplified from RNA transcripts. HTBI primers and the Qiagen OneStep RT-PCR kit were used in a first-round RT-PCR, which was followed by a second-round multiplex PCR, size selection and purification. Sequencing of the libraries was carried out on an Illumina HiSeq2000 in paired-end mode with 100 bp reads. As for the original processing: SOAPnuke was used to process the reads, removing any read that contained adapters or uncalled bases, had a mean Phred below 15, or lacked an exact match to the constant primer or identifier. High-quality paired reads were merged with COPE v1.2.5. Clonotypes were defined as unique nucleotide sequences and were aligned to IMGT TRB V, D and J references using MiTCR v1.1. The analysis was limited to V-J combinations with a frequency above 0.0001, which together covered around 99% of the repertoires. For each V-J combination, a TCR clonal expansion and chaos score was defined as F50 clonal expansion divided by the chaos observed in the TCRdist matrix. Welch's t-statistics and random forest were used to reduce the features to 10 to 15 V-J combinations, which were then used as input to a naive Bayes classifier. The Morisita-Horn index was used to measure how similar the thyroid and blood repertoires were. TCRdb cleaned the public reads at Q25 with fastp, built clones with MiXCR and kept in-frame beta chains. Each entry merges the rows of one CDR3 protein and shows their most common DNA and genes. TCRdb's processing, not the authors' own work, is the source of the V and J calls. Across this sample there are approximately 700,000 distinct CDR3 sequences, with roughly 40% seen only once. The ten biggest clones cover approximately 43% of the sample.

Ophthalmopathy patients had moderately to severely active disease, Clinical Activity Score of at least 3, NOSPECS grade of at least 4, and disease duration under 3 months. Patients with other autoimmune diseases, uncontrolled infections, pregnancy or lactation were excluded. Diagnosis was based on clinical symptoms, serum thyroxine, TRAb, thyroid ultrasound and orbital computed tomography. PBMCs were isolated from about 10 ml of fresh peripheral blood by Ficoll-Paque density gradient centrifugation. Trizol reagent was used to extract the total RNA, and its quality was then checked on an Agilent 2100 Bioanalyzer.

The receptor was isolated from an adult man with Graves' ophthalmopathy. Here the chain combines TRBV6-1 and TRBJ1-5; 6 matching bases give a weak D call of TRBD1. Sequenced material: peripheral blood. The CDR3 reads CASSVRTVRQPQHF. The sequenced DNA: TGTGCCAGCAGTGTCCGGACAGTCCGGCAGCCCCAGCATTTT.